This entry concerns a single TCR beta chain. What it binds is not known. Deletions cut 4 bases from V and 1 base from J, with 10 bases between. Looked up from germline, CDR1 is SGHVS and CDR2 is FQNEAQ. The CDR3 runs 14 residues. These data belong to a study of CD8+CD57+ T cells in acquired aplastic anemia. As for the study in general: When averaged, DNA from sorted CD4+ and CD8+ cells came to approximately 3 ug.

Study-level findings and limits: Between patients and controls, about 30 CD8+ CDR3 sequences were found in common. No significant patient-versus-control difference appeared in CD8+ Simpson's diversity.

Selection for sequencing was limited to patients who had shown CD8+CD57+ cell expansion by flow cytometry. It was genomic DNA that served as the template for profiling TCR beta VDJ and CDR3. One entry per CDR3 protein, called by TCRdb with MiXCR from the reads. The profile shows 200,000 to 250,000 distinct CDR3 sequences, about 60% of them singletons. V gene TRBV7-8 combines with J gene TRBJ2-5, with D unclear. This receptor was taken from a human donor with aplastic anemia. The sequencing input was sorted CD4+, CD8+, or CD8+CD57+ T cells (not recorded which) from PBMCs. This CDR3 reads CASSSPALQETQYF. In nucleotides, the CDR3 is TGTGCCAGCAGCTCACCGGCCCTCCAAGAGACCCAGTACTTC.